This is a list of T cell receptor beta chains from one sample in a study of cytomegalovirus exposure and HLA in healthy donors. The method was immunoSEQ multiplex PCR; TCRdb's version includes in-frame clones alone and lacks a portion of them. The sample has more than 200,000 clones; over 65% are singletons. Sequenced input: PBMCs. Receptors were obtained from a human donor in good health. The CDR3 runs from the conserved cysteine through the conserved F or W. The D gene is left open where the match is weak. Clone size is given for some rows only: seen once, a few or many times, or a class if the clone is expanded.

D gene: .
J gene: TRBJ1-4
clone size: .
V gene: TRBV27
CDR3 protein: CASSLLGGNEKLFF
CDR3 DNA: TGTGCCAGCAGTTTATTGGGGGGGAATGAAAAACTGTTTTTT

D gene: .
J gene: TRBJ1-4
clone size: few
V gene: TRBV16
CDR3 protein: CASSHNRQSTNEKLFF
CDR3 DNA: TGTGCCAGCAGCCACAACCGACAGTCAACTAATGAAAAACTGTTTTTT

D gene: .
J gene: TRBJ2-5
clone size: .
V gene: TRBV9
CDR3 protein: CASSVAWGRGETQYF
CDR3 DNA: TGTGCCAGCAGCGTAGCTTGGGGGCGCGGGGAGACCCAGTACTTC

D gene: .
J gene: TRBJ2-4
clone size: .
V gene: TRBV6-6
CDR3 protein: CASSYLRDAKNIQYF
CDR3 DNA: TGTGCCAGCAGTTATTTGAGGGATGCGAAAAACATTCAGTACTTC

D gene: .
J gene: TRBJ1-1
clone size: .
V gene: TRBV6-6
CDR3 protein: CASSYVGAGTEAFF
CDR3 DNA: TGTGCCAGCAGTTACGTGGGCGCAGGCACTGAAGCTTTCTTT

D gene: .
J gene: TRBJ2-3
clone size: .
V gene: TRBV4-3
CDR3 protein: CASSQGEAGTDTQYF
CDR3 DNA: TGCGCCAGCAGCCAAGGTGAGGCGGGGACAGATACGCAGTATTTT

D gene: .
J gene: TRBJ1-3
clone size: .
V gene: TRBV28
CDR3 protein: CASSSPAAGGNTMYF
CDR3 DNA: TGTGCCAGCAGTTCCCCAGCGGCGGGGGGAAACACCATGTATTTT

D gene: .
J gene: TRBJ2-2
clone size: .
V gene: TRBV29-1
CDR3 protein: CSVGALANTGELFF
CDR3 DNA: TGCAGCGTAGGGGCCCTCGCGAACACCGGGGAGCTGTTTTTT

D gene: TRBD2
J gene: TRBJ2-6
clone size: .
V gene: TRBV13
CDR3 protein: CASSPPLRQREDSSGANVLTF
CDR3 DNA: TGTGCCAGCAGTCCCCCGCTGAGGCAGCGGGAGGATAGTTCTGGGGCCAACGTCCTGACTTTC

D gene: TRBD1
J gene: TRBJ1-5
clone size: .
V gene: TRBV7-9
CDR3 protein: CSSSLGGQGSGRRQPQHF
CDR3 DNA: TGTTCCAGCAGCTTAGGAGGACAGGGAAGTGGTAGAAGACAGCCCCAGCATTTT

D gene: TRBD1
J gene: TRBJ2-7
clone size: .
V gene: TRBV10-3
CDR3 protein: CAISELSPGQGYEQYF
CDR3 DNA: TGTGCCATCAGTGAGTTGTCTCCGGGACAGGGCTACGAGCAGTACTTC

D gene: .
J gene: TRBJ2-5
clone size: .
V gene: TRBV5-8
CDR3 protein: CASSLAVGWQETQYF
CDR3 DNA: TGTGCCAGCAGCTTGGCCGTGGGCTGGCAAGAGACCCAGTACTTC

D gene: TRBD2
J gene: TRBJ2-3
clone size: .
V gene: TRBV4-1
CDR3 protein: CASSQGGGNPPTLYF
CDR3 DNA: TGCGCCAGCAGCCAAGGGGGGGGGAACCCCCCGACGTTGTATTTT

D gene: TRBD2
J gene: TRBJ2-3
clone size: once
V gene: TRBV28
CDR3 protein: CATYGRGLAGWYTQYF
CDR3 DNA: TGTGCCACGTACGGACGGGGACTAGCGGGATGGTATACGCAGTATTTT

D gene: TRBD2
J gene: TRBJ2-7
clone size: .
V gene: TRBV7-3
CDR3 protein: CASSLIGGGGVEQYF
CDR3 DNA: TGTGCCAGCAGCTTAATCGGCGGTGGGGGGGTCGAGCAGTACTTC

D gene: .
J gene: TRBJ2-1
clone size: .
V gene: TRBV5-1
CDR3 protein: CASSLERQGQFF
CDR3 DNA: TGCGCCAGCAGCTTGGAACGCCAGGGGCAGTTCTTC

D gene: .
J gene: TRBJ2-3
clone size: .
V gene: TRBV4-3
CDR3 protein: CASSQDFRDTQYF
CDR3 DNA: TGCGCCAGCAGCCAAGATTTTAGAGATACGCAGTATTTT

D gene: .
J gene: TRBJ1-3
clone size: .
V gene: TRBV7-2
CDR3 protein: CASSLQGIGNTIYF
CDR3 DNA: TGTGCCAGCAGCTTACAGGGTATTGGAAACACCATATATTTT

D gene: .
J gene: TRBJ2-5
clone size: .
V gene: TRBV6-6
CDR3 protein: CASSYSMGSETQYF
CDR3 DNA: TGTGCCAGCAGTTACTCGATGGGCTCGGAGACCCAGTACTTC

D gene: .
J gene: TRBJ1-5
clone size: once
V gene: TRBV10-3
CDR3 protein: CAISESEQGNQPQHF
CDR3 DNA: TGTGCCATCAGTGAGTCGGAACAGGGAAATCAGCCCCAGCATTTT

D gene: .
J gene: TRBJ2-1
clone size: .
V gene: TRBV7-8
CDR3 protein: CASSLGGGARQSEQFF
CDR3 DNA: TGTGCCAGCAGCTTAGGCGGCGGAGCTCGACAGAGTGAGCAGTTCTTC

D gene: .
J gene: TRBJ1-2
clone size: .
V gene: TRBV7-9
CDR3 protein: CASSKAGGAGGYTF
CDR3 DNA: TGTGCCAGCAGCAAGGCGGGGGGCGCGGGTGGCTACACCTTC

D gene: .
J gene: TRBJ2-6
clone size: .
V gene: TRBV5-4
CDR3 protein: CASRAGTWGSGANVLTF
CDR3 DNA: TGTGCCAGCAGGGCCGGGACATGGGGCTCTGGGGCCAACGTCCTGACTTTC

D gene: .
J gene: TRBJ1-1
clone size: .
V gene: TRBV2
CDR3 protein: CASSARGNTEAFF
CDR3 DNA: TGTGCCAGCAGTGCTAGGGGAAACACTGAAGCTTTCTTT

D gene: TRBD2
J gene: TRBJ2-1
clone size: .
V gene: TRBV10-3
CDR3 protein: CAISGLAGGNEQFF
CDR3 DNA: TGTGCCATCTCCGGACTAGCGGGAGGCAATGAGCAGTTCTTC

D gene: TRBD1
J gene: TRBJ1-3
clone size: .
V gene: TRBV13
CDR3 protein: CASSLTGRTGNTIYF
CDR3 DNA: TGTGCCAGCAGCTTGACAGGGAGGACTGGAAACACCATATATTTT

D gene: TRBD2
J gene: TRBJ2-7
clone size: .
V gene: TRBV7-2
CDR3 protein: CASGWTSGDYEQYF
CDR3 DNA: TGTGCCAGCGGTTGGACTAGCGGGGACTACGAGCAGTACTTC

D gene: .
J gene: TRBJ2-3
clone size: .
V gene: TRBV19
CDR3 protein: CASSIRVYHTDTQYF
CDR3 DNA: TGTGCCAGTAGTATCCGAGTCTACCACACAGATACGCAGTATTTT

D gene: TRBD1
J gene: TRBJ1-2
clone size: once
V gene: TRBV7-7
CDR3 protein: CASSARQGEYGYTF
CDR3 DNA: TGTGCTAGCAGCGCCCGACAGGGTGAATATGGCTACACCTTC

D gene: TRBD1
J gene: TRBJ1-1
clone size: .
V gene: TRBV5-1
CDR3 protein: CASSQDRASTEAFF
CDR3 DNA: TGCGCCAGCAGCCAAGACAGGGCTAGCACTGAAGCTTTCTTT

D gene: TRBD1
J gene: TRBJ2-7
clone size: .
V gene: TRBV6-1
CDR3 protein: CASSENRGRTYEQYF
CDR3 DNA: TGTGCCAGCAGTGAAAACAGGGGCCGTACCTACGAGCAGTACTTC

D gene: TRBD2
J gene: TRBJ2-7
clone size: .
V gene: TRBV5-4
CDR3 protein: CASSWDYGSYEQYF
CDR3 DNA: TGTGCCAGCAGCTGGGACTACGGGTCGTACGAGCAGTACTTC